The subject of this entry is one T cell receptor (beta chain). Its antigen is currently unknown. This entry belongs to a study of cytomegalovirus exposure and HLA in healthy donors. Study-wide results and caveats: A few chains linked to CMV were shown in vitro to be specific for CMV antigens.

PCR involved 60 Vbeta and 13 Jbeta primers. Sequencing used immunoSEQ multiplex PCR; TCRdb keeps in-frame clones, though not all of them. The profile shows 170,000 or so clones, 75% to 90% of them singletons. The germline V gene encodes CDR1 MNHNY and CDR2 SVGAGI (reference sequence). This CDR3 has 16 residues. V lost 0 bases and J lost 2; bases outside the gene matches: 6. The sequence was collected from a man aged 25 to 40 in good health and CMV-seropositive. The J gene is TRBJ2-7, the V gene TRBV6-6; the match to TRBD1 covers 8 bases. Material: PBMCs. In DNA, the CDR3 is TGTGCCAGCAGTTACTCGGGCAGGGGGCAGACCTACGAGCAGTACTTC. It specifies CASSYSGRGQTYEQYF.